One TCR beta chain is described in this entry. This clonotype was seen repeatedly, ten times or more. Its antigen remains undetermined. It has no much larger one-base neighbor in the sample; base qualities were not kept. Receptor amplification or capture employed 5' RACE. Sequencing was performed on an Illumina HiSeq 2500. A second about 7 to 11 cycle PCR used a sample-barcoded 5' primer and a J-beta primer mix. Each TCR beta cDNA molecule received a unique molecular identifier from a template-switch 5' adaptor carrying 12 random nucleotides. Each sample yielded at least 2.5 million CDR3-containing paired-end reads. First-strand cDNA was synthesized from all RNA with the Mint cDNA synthesis kit, primed by a TRBC-specific oligonucleotide. After uracil-DNA glycosylase treatment, a first 18-cycle PCR used universal primers M1SS and BC2_uni_R on all cDNA. Concerning the study's data processing: For normalization, 1 million high-quality reads, each with a distinct molecular identifier, were randomly selected from each sample. Reads sharing molecular identifiers were discarded rather than binned into consensus sequences. MiTCR, with a Q25 quality threshold and the strictest error-elimination algorithm, was used for CDR3 identification, clonotype clustering and error correction. A nonparametric unseen species model with Euler transformation was used to estimate lower-bound total TCR beta diversity. The public reads were run again by TCRdb, first through fastp at Q25 and then through MiXCR, and only productive beta chains were kept. Entries that share a CDR3 protein sequence are merged under the most common genes and DNA. The V and J calls and clone size come from TCRdb's table, not from the authors' own analysis. A total of around 320,000 distinct CDR3 sequences appear in this sample, around 30% of them only once. The ten largest clones represent 29% of the sample.

The CDR3 runs 16 amino acids, cysteine and phenylalanine included. Kept here is only the CDR3 DNA, which spans 48 bases and is read in frame from base 1. Clipping removes 3 bases from V and 7 bases from J, with 7 as the unmatched junction base count. Donors were 39 systemically healthy Caucasian individuals from Russia aged roughly 6 to 95 years. Each donor gave roughly 9.5 milliliters of peripheral blood, collected into EDTA-treated Vacutainer tubes. Ficoll-Paque density-gradient centrifugation was used to isolate PBMCs, with at least 6.5 million per sample. Total RNA was extracted from PBMCs with Trizol reagent, with at least 6 micrograms obtained per sample. The percentages of naive CD45RAhigh/CD27high T cells were determined by flow cytometry on a PBMC aliquot from every donor. The entry originates in a study of blood T cells in healthy people across ages (dated by TCRdb to about 2015). Turning to the overall study: In model experiments, template switching captured roughly one uniquely barcoded TCR beta cDNA molecule for every two T cells. Using deep sequencing normalized with unique cDNA molecular identifiers, the study measured how TCR beta repertoire diversity changes with age. Donors were grouped into four age groups: young (average roughly 15 years), middle-aged (39), aged (about 59) and long-lived (roughly 80). To avoid experimental bias, donors of different ages were distributed randomly across sequencing lanes. The study analyzed two additional independent replicas of 1 million unique cDNA reads from the same blood draw for two donors, one aged 18 to 30 and one aged 80 or older.

Broader findings and caveats from the paper: Because profiling used bulk unsorted PBMCs, naive and antigen-experienced compartments could not be compared conclusively. Because the CMV infection status of the donors was unknown, age-related changes in expanded clonotypes may potentially have been confounded. As age increased, observed TCR beta diversity per million T cells dropped in a roughly linear way, and a significant reduction was already evident by age around 41. Compared with the aged group, the long-lived group had more naive CD4+ T cells, fewer expanded clones and increased TCR diversity, a pattern suggesting age selection. There was a strong correlation between observed TCR beta diversity and the percentage of naive T cells measured by flow cytometry. Estimates of total diversity based on one million sequenced T cells were regarded as lower bounds and as underestimates.

The sequence was collected from a woman aged 70 to 79 in good health. The specimen sequenced was blood. Recombination connected TRBV12-3 or TRBV12-4 to TRBJ2-2, with TRBD2 matching 11 junction bases. The base sequence is TGTGCCAGCAGTTTCTCACTAGCGGGAGTGGTCGGGGAGCTGTTTTTT. It encodes CASSFSLAGVVGELFF.